Below are 21 T cell receptor beta chains sequenced from a single sample in a study of T cell responses to AZD1222 COVID-19 vaccine. Sequencing used immunoSEQ multiplex PCR; TCRdb keeps in-frame clones, though not all of them. The sample includes about 97,000 clones, 70% to 90% of them seen just once. The specimen was peripheral blood, collected on day 0 of AZD1222 vaccination. The receptors were sampled from an adult in good health.

The chain uses TRBV29-1 and TRBJ2-1; tentative D call: TRBD2 (6 bases). The V end was cut by 6 bases, the J end by 14 bases, with 17 bases between. CDR3 size: 11 residues. Germline CDR1 is SQVTM and CDR2 is ANQGSEA. CDR3 sequence reads: CSVRGASVEFF. The CDR3, as DNA: TGCAGCGTCCGCGGGGCTAGCGTGGAGTTCTTC.

The V gene is TRBV4-3, the J gene TRBJ2-7, with D perhaps matching TRBD1 (5 bases). V dropped 3 bases and J dropped 3 bases, with 15 bases sitting between them. Germline CDR1 LGHNA, CDR2 YSLEER. This CDR3 has 15 amino acids. The CDR3 is CASSHGVRGYYEQYF. The CDR3 region has the DNA TGCGCCAGCAGCCACGGCGTAAGGGGATACTACGAGCAGTACTTC.

This clone was observed a few times. The chain carries TRBV28 and TRBJ2-7; 13 bases are a match to TRBD2. Trimming cost V 6 bases and J 6 bases; bases outside gene matches: 5. The V gene's germline CDR1 is MDHEN and CDR2 SYDVKM. The CDR3 totals 14 residues. CDR3: CASSQGLAGAEQYF. The DNA for the CDR3 is TGTGCCAGCAGCCAAGGACTAGCGGGAGCCGAGCAGTACTTC.

The V call is TRBV7-2, the J call TRBJ2-1; no clear D. CDR1 and CDR2 (germline): SGHTA, FQGNSA. The CDR3 consists of 11 residues. The V end was cut by 2 bases, the J end by 12 bases, with 8 bases between. CDR3: CASSLLRGQFF. The CDR3, as DNA: TGTGCCAGCAGCTTACTCCGCGGGCAGTTCTTC. Complete variable domain (other parts from reference TRBV7-2 and TRBJ2-1): GAGVSQSPSNKVTEKGKDVELRCDPISGHTALYWYRQSLGQGLEFLIYFQGNSAPDKSGLPSDRFSAERTGGSVSTLTIQRTQQEDSAVYLCASSLLRGQFFGPGTRLTVL.

In DNA, the CDR3 is TGTGCCAGCTCATCCGGACAGGGGAGAAACTATGGCTACACCTTC. Its translation: CASSSGQGRNYGYTF. V and J are TRBV18 and TRBJ1-2, with TRBD1 matching 9 bases. The CDR3 spans 15 residues. The ends lost 5 bases at V and 2 bases at J; junction bases unmatched: 6. Per the germline V gene, CDR1 is KGHSH and CDR2 is LQKENI.

The CDR3 loop reads CASSPGPGYTF. CDR3 DNA: TGTGCCAGCAGCCCGGGGCCTGGCTACACCTTC. The chain employs TRBV6-2 or TRBV6-3 and TRBJ1-2, with a possible D match to TRBD1 (5 bases). The V gene's germline CDR1 is MNHEY and CDR2 SVGEGT. The CDR3 has 11 amino acids. V shed 6 bases and J shed 7 bases, with 9 bases lying between them.

This CDR3 is CATSRDLQGIAGNTIYF. The CDR3 DNA reads TGTGCCACCAGCAGAGATTTGCAGGGGATTGCTGGAAACACCATATATTTT. The J gene is TRBJ1-3, the V gene TRBV15; TRBD1 is a possible D gene (6 bases). Germline assignment: CDR1 LNHNV and CDR2 YYDKDF (reference sequence). This CDR3 contains 17 residues. Trimming pared 0 bases from V and 2 bases from J, leaving 14 bases between.

This sequence joins TRBV5-4 and TRBJ2-1; 7 nucleotides align to TRBD2. V lost 0 bases, J lost 2 bases, and 5 bases stayed unmatched. This CDR3 contains 16 residues. Germline CDR1 reads SGHNT; CDR2 reads YYREEE (reference sequence). CDR3 amino acids: CASSLGEGSPYNEQFF. The CDR3 DNA is TGTGCCAGCAGCTTGGGGGAGGGGTCCCCCTACAATGAGCAGTTCTTC.

This chain joins TRBV23-1 and TRBJ1-5; no definite D call. TRBV23-1 is an ORF; its function is uncertain. V shed 2 bases and J shed 6 bases, with 11 bases lying between them. This CDR3 spans 14 amino acids. The CDR3 nucleotides are TGCGCCAGCAGTCAACCCCGGTTGGGTCAGCCCCAGCATTTT. Translating gives CASSQPRLGQPQHF.

This chain joins TRBV2 and TRBJ1-2, with TRBD1 as a possible D gene (5 bases). CDR3 length equals 15 residues. The V end lost 6 bases, the J end lost 0 bases, and 14 bases lay between the germline ends. Germline CDR1 SNHLY, CDR2 FYNNEI. For the CDR3, the DNA is TGTGCCAGCAGGGCAACAGGCGTCGCTAACTATGGCTACACCTTC. Amino acid sequence: CASRATGVANYGYTF.

Points on this clone: Within the sample, other DNA sequences also encode this same CDR3. This chain connects TRBV18 to TRBJ1-1, with unresolved D. Trimming pared 3 bases from V and 4 bases from J, leaving 9 bases between. Germline V gives CDR1 KGHSH, CDR2 LQKENI. The CDR3 runs to 13 residues. For the CDR3, the DNA is TGTGCCAGCTCACCGTCGGGCTCCACTGAAGCTTTCTTT. Its protein product is CASSPSGSTEAFF.

The V call is TRBV5-1, the J call TRBJ1-1; D remains ambiguous. The V gene's germline CDR1 is SGHRS and CDR2 YFSETQ. The CDR3 is 14 amino acids. The V end was cut by 0 bases, the J end by 2 bases, with 8 bases between. In nucleotides, the CDR3 is TGCGCCAGCAGCTTGGATCTGGGTAACACTGAAGCTTTCTTT. Amino acids: CASSLDLGNTEAFF.

The chain is built from TRBV9 and TRBJ2-5; 13 positions agree with TRBD2. The CDR3 totals 15 residues. Germline CDR1 reads SGDLS; CDR2 reads YYNGEE. After removal of 3 bases from V and 5 bases from J, the junction contained 4 bases not matched to a gene. This CDR3 is CASSGRLAGGETQYF. DNA of the CDR3: TGTGCCAGCAGCGGGCGACTAGCGGGAGGTGAGACCCAGTACTTC.

This chain uses TRBV5-4 with TRBJ2-5, with D possibly being TRBD1 (5 bases). Looked up from germline, CDR1 is SGHNT and CDR2 is YYREEE (reference sequence). V gave up 3 bases and J gave up 5 bases, with 17 bases separating them. The length of the CDR3 is 15 residues. CDR3: CASSWRQGALETQYF. DNA for the CDR3: TGTGCCAGCAGCTGGCGCCAAGGGGCATTGGAGACCCAGTACTTC.

The V call is TRBV19, the J call TRBJ2-4; TRBD1 might be the D (6 bases). V was clipped by 3 bases and J by 2 bases, with 11 bases between them. The germline V gene encodes CDR1 LNHDA and CDR2 SQIVND (reference sequence). The CDR3 length is 15 residues. The CDR3 region has the DNA TGTGCCAGTAGTATCGCAGGGGCTACCAAAAACATTCAGTACTTC. This codes for CASSIAGATKNIQYF.

V gene TRBV11-2 combines with J gene TRBJ1-2; D not certain. Germline CDR1 and CDR2: SGHAT and FQNNGV. The CDR3 contains 12 residues. V was pared by 1 base and J by 8 bases, with 8 bases between. This CDR3 is CASSLAGGGYTF. The CDR3 nucleotides read TGTGCCAGCAGCTTAGCCGGAGGCGGCTACACCTTC. Full variable domain (rest looked up from reference TRBV11-2 and TRBJ1-2): EAGVAQSPRYKIIEKRQSVAFWCNPISGHATLYWYQQILGQGPKLLIQFQNNGVVDDSQLPKDRFSAERLKGVDSTLKIQPAKLEDSAVYLCASSLAGGGYTFGSGTRLTVV.

The V call is TRBV2, the J call TRBJ1-4; a possible D gene is TRBD1 (5 bases). The V end was cut by 8 bases, the J end by 6 bases, with 16 bases between. The V gene's germline CDR1 is SNHLY and CDR2 FYNNEI. The length of the CDR3 is 14 residues. For the CDR3, the DNA is TGTGCCAGCGACCGGGAACTGGGGCATGAAAAACTGTTTTTT. This sequence encodes CASDRELGHEKLFF.

This clone was recorded only once. The chain combines TRBV24-1 with TRBJ1-5, with TRBD1 as a possible D gene (5 bases). CDR1 and CDR2 (germline): KGHDR, SFDVKD. The CDR3 length is 15 residues. Trimming cost V 4 bases and J 0 bases, with 9 bases left between them. CDR3 region: CATSEGDGSNQPQHF. In nucleotides, the CDR3 is TGTGCCACCAGTGAGGGGGACGGTAGCAATCAGCCCCAGCATTTT.

The J gene is TRBJ2-7, the V gene TRBV27, with 12 bases lining up with TRBD1. The CDR3 is 16 residues long. CDR1 and CDR2 (germline): MNHEY, SMNVEV (reference sequence). The trim removed 4 bases at V and 4 bases at J, leaving 8 bases unmatched. The CDR3 here is CASSYQPGQGAYEQYF. In DNA form, the CDR3 reads TGTGCCAGCAGTTATCAGCCGGGACAGGGGGCGTACGAGCAGTACTTC.

The chain's CDR3 is CASSHKVGALISEAFF. The DNA of the CDR3 is TGCGCCAGCAGCCACAAGGTGGGGGCGCTTATCTCTGAAGCTTTCTTT. The chain recombines TRBV4-1 with TRBJ1-1; D may be TRBD1 (6 bases). The CDR3 loop spans 16 amino acids. CDR1 is MGHRA, CDR2 YSYEKL, per germline. The V end lost 3 bases, the J end lost 6 bases, and 20 bases lay between the germline ends.

In this sample, this clone turned up once. J is TRBJ1-2 and V is TRBV10-3; D call uncertain. CDR3 length: 12 amino acids. Germline V lookup: CDR1 ENHRY, CDR2 SYGVKD. Trimming took off 0 bases at V and 7 bases at J, with 6 bases between the two ends. In DNA, the CDR3 is TGTGCCATCAGTGAGTCGTGGGGTGGCTACACCTTC. This sequence encodes CAISESWGGYTF.